This T cell receptor (beta chain) was obtained from a study of blood T cell repertoires in COVID-19. Trimming removed 5 bases from V and 5 bases from J, with 13 bases in between. The CDR3 extends over 13 amino acids. The V gene's germline CDR1 is MNHEY and CDR2 SVGAGI. Per the authors' pipeline: Amplification of reference gene primers was used by the study to estimate nucleated cell counts. The table came from immunoSEQ multiplex PCR; TCRdb's copy has only in-frame clones and leaves some out. V, J and clone size derive from that table, while D and trimming were established from the DNA sequence. The table records about 50,000 clones, 75% to 90% of them present only once.

The clonotype originates from a human donor with active COVID-19. The donor label of this sample is uncertain. This chain connects TRBV6-5 to TRBJ2-7; the D gene is possibly TRBD2 (5 bases). The sequenced sample was peripheral blood. CDR3 bases: TGTGCCAGCAGTCGGACTGGCTGGAACGAGCAGTACTTC. Residues: CASSRTGWNEQYF.